Here is one TCR beta chain with its context. Its target is not known. The read ends 3 residues early relative to the CDR3; the germline J gene fills the gap. Profiled with immunoSEQ multiplex PCR; TCRdb holds only in-frame clones, not every one. The sample includes about 22,000 clones. This entry is derived from a study of T cells in women clearing cervical HPV infection. Study summary: Cases were women with histologically confirmed HPV16-related CIN3 or worse, including a couple of invasive cancers. Case blood was drawn when the lesion was first found; control blood after infection became undetectable.

General study points: CIN3+ cases had significantly higher TCR repertoire richness than controls, but evenness did not differ. TRBV6-7 abundance was lower in cases than controls (around 0.1% versus 0.15%).

Germline CDR1 reads SGHTA; CDR2 reads FQGTGA. The CDR3 totals 13 residues. The V and J genes are TRBV7-3 and TRBJ1-2, with D hard to call. Sequenced material: blood buffy coat. The receptor's source is a woman aged 18 to 75 with a cervical HPV16 infection that either progressed to CIN3+ or cleared (not recorded which). CDR3 amino acids: CASSLNRRGDYTF. CDR3 bases read: TGTGCCAGCAGCTTAAATAGGCGGGGTGAC.